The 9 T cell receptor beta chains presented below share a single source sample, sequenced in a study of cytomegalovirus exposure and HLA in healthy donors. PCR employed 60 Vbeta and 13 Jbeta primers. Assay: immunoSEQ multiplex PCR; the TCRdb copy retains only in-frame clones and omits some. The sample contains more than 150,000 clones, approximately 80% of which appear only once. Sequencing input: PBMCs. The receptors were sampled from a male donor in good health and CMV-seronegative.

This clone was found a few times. The CDR3 loop reads CASGGGSYEQYF. The CDR3 DNA is TGTGCCAGCGGGGGGGGATCCTACGAGCAGTACTTC. The V and J genes are TRBV6-1 and TRBJ2-7, with 7 bases identical to TRBD2. The germline gives CDR1 MNHNS, CDR2 SASEGT. The CDR3 loop spans 12 amino acids. J gave up 1 base and V 8 bases, and 2 bases lay outside the gene matches.

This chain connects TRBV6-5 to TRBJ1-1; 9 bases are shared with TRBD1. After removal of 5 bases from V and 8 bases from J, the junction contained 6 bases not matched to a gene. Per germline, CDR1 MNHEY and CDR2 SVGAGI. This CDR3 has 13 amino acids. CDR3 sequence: CASSADRGLEAFF. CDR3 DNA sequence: TGTGCCAGCAGTGCGGACAGGGGCCTCGAAGCTTTCTTT.

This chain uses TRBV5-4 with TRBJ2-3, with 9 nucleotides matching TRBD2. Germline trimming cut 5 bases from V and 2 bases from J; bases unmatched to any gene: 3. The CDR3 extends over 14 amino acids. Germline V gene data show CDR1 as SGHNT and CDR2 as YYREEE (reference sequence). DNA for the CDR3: TGTGCCAGCAGTTTAGCGGGGGCCACAGATACGCAGTATTTT. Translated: CASSLAGATDTQYF. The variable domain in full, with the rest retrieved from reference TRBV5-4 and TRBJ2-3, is ETGVTQSPTHLIKTRGQQVTLRCSSQSGHNTVSWYQQALGQGPQFIFQYYREEENGRGNFPPRFSGLQFPNYSSELNVNALELDDSALYLCASSLAGATDTQYFGPGTRLTVL.

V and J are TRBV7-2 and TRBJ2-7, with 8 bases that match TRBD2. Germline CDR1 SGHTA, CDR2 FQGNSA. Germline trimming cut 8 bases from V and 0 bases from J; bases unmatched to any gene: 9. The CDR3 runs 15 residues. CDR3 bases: TGTGCCAGCGGCCCACGGGGGGGGAGCTCCTACGAGCAGTACTTC. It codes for CASGPRGGSSYEQYF.

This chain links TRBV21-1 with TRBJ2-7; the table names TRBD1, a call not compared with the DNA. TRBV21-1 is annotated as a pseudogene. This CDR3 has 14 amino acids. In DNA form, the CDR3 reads TGTGCCAGCAGCAAAGTAACCAGCTCCTACGAGCAGTACTTC. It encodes CASSKVTSSYEQYF.

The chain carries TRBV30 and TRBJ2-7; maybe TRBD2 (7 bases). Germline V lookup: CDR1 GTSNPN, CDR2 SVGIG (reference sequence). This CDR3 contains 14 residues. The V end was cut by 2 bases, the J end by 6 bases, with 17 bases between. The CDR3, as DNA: TGTGCCTGGAGTAAGGGGGAGGGCCGGGGCGAGCAGTACTTC. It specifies CAWSKGEGRGEQYF.

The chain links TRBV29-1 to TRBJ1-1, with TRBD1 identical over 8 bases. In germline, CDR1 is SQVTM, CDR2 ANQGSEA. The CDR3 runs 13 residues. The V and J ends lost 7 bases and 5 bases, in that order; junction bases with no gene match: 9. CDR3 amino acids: CSGVDRAKTEAFF. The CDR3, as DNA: TGCAGCGGGGTGGACAGGGCTAAGACTGAAGCTTTCTTT.

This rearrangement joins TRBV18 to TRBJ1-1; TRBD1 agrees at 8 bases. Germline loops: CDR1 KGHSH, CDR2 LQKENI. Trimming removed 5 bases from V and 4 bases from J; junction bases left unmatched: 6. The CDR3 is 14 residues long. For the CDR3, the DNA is TGTGCCAGCTCAGCACTGACAGGGGCCACTGAAGCTTTCTTT. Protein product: CASSALTGATEAFF.

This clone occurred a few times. The CDR3 spells CASRRLAGGGNEQFF. CDR3 DNA: TGTGCCAGCAGGAGACTAGCGGGAGGGGGCAATGAGCAGTTCTTC. The chain recombines TRBV11-2 with TRBJ2-1; 14 positions match TRBD2. The germline CDR1 and CDR2 sequences are SGHAT and FQNNGV. The V segment lost 6 bases and the J segment 6 bases; nucleotides outside the gene matches: 4. This CDR3 has 15 amino acids.